The 9 T cell receptor beta chains given below trace back to one sample, sequenced in a study of T-cell reconstitution after alpha-beta-depleted transplantation in children. Unique molecular identifiers featured in how the TCRbeta library was prepared. TCRdb re-analysed the PCR reads in MiXCR, keeping a single row per CDR3 protein. This table has just over 950,000 distinct CDR3 sequences, roughly 31% appearing once. This sample comprised PBMCs, mostly from graft donor cells, obtained 360 days after TCRalphabeta/CD19-depleted stem cell transplant. These TCRs come from a boy under three years old who had a stem cell transplant for SCID, so the T cells may come from the graft donor.

V and J are TRBV7-8 and TRBJ1-1, with 10 bases matching TRBD1. The CDR3 is 15 residues long. After removal of 8 bases from V and 3 bases from J, the junction contained 9 bases not matched to a gene. CDR1 is SGHVS, CDR2 FQNEAQ, per germline. The CDR3 sequence is CASRHLGTGDTEAFF. CDR3 nucleotide sequence: TGTGCCAGCCGCCATCTCGGGACAGGGGACACTGAAGCTTTCTTT.

This clonotype was counted only a few times. The chain couples TRBV5-1 to TRBJ2-5; a possible D gene is TRBD2 (7 bases). Trimming shortened V by 0 bases and J by 4 bases, and 22 bases separated the two germline ends. The germline CDR1 and CDR2 sequences are SGHRS and YFSETQ. The CDR3 extends over 18 amino acids. The CDR3 reads CASSLEGTPTGGGETQYF. In nucleotides, the CDR3 is TGCGCCAGCAGCTTGGAGGGTACCCCGACAGGCGGGGGAGAGACCCAGTACTTC. The variable domain in full, completed from reference TRBV5-1 and TRBJ2-5, reads KAGVTQTPRYLIKTRGQQVTLSCSPISGHRSVSWYQQTPGQGLQFLFEYFSETQRNKGNFPGRFSGRQFSNSRSEMNVSTLELGDSALYLCASSLEGTPTGGGETQYFGPGTRLLVL.

This clonotype was detected only once. The V and J genes are TRBV27 and TRBJ2-7; 12 bases align to TRBD2. The V and J ends lost 0 bases and 3 bases, in that order; junction bases with no gene match: 9. Per germline, CDR1 MNHEY and CDR2 SMNVEV (reference sequence). The CDR3 consists of 18 residues. CDR3 sequence (DNA): TGTGCCAGCAGTTTATCGCGACTAGCGGGGGCCCCAATCTACGAGCAGTACTTC. The encoded protein is CASSLSRLAGAPIYEQYF.

The rearrangement uses TRBV7-9 and TRBJ2-7, with D perhaps matching TRBD2 (6 bases). The CDR3 is 14 residues long. From germline, CDR1 is SEHNR and CDR2 FQNEAQ (reference sequence). V lost 3 bases and J 4 bases, leaving 13 bases between the germline ends. The DNA for the CDR3 is TGTGCCAGCAGCTTTGTGGAGGGCACGTACGAGCAGTACTTC. It codes for CASSFVEGTYEQYF.

CDR3 sequence reads: CASSLGRRNLSYEKLFF. CDR3 DNA: TGCGCCAGCAGCTTGGGACGGAGGAACCTTTCCTACGAAAAACTGTTTTTT. The gene calls are TRBV5-1 and TRBJ1-4; D uncertain. The CDR3 is 17 residues long. The V gene's germline CDR1 is SGHRS and CDR2 YFSETQ. Trimming stripped 0 bases from V and 8 bases from J, with 20 bases between.

The genes are TRBV7-2 and TRBJ2-1; TRBD2 agrees at 7 bases. V gave up 0 bases and J gave up 3 bases; unmatched junction bases: 11. Germline V gene data show CDR1 as SGHTA and CDR2 as FQGNSA. The CDR3 is made up of 18 amino acids. CDR3 coding DNA: TGTGCCAGCAGCTTAGCGGGGACTAACGGTCTCTACTACAATGAGCAGTTCTTC. It specifies CASSLAGTNGLYYNEQFF.

This clonotype was seen repeatedly, ten times or more. The chain links TRBV5-6 to TRBJ2-1, with D uncertain. Germline V lookup: CDR1 SGHDT, CDR2 YYEEEE. The V and J ends lost 0 bases and 8 bases respectively, with 6 bases between them. The CDR3 runs 12 residues. The CDR3 loop is CASSLGNDEQFF. DNA for the CDR3: TGTGCCAGCAGCTTGGGGAACGATGAGCAGTTCTTC.

The chain couples TRBV11-1 to TRBJ1-4; no firm D call. The CDR3 is 18 amino acids. CDR1 is SGHAT, CDR2 FQDESV, per germline (reference sequence). V gave up 5 bases and J gave up 6 bases, with 25 bases separating them. The CDR3: CASSPPSRAVRSDEKLFF. The CDR3 DNA reads as TGTGCCAGCAGCCCACCCTCGAGGGCGGTGAGGAGTGATGAAAAACTGTTTTTT.

This rearrangement joins TRBV29-1 to TRBJ2-5, with TRBD2 matching over 7 bases. The V gene's germline CDR1 is SQVTM and CDR2 ANQGSEA. After removal of 7 bases from V and 1 base from J, the junction contained 9 bases not matched to a gene. This CDR3 comprises 14 residues. CDR3 sequence: CSGGGVGAQETQYF. DNA of the CDR3: TGCAGCGGGGGAGGGGTAGGGGCCCAAGAGACCCAGTACTTC.